Sequencing of this T cell receptor beta chain was carried out in a study of OX40 agonist ivuxolimab in advanced cancers. Study-wide results and caveats: Near-lowest levels of clonal expansion characterized partial responders at 0.1-3.0 mg/kg.

This CDR3 is built from 14 residues. Worth noting for this clone: Its antigen is as yet unknown.

The protocol was immunoSEQ multiplex PCR, while the TCRdb copy is restricted to in-frame clones and leaves out a portion. This sample has roughly 100,000 clones, with 85% to 95% found just once. The V gene is TRBV21-1, the J gene TRBJ1-5; the table names TRBD1, a call not compared with the DNA. TRBV21-1 is a known pseudogene. This sequence originates from an adult with an advanced solid tumor such as melanoma, head and neck, liver or kidney cancer. Specimen: CD4+ or CD8+ T cells sorted from blood, collected in a trial of the OX40 agonist ivuxolimab. CDR3 residues: CASSKGQGYQPQHF. The CDR3 DNA reads as TGTGCCAGCAGCAAAGGACAGGGGTATCAGCCCCAGCATTTT.